This TCR beta chain was retrieved from a study of T cell responses to AZD1222 COVID-19 vaccine. Study-level background: Combined were second doses at about 4 or about 12 weeks.

The CDR3 is made up of 15 amino acids. Germline V gives CDR1 WNHNN, CDR2 SYGVQD (reference sequence). Losses at the gene ends were 6 bases for V and 0 bases for J; bases not matched to a gene: 4. Method: immunoSEQ multiplex PCR; TCRdb's copy keeps in-frame clones and lacks some. In the table there are about 120,000 clones, roughly 90% of which are singletons. Study-level findings and limits: CD4 TCRs covered the whole spike, strongest at regions 160-218 and 743-854.

On this clone: Its antigen is still unknown.

The chain joins TRBV10-1 to TRBJ2-2, with 7 bases aligning to TRBD2. Sequenced here: peripheral blood, sampled on day 0 of AZD1222 vaccination. The receptor was isolated from an adult in good health. CDR3 region: CASSPAGANTGELFF. The CDR3 nucleotides read TGCGCCAGCAGCCCTGCGGGGGCGAACACCGGGGAGCTGTTTTTT.